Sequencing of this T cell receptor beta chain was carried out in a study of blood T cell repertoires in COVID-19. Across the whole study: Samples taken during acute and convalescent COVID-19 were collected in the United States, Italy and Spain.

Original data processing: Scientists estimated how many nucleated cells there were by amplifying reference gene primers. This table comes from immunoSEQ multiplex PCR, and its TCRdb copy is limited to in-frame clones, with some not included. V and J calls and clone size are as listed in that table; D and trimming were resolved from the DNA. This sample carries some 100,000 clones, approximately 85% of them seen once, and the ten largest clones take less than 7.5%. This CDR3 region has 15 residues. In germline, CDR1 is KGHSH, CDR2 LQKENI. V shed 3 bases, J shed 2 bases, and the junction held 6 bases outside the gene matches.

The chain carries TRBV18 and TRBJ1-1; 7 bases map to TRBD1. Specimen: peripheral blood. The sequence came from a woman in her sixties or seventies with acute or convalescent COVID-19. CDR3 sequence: CASSPQGTVNTEAFF. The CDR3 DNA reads TGTGCCAGCTCACCTCAAGGGACAGTCAACACTGAAGCTTTCTTT.